Listed below are T cell receptor beta chains from one sample, sequenced in a study of patients and donors after allogeneic stem cell transplantation. TCRdb itself ran the RT-PCR reads through MiXCR, one entry per CDR3 protein. The table shows 150,000 to 200,000 distinct CDR3 sequences, with about 32% occurring only once. Sequencing used blood, either unsorted or a sorted T cell fraction (not recorded which). The receptors here all came from a human donor who was either an allogeneic HSCT recipient or a stem cell or donor lymphocyte infusion donor (not recorded which). It is not recorded whose cells these are; they may come from a transplant donor. The CDR3 runs from the conserved cysteine through the conserved F or W. D genes are given only for firm matches. Size values are once, few and many counts, or a class for expanded clones, and some rows have none.

size	D	V	J	CDR3	DNA
few	-	TRBV7-7	TRBJ2-5	CASSLGTVKETQYF	TGTGCTAGCAGCCTGGGGACGGTTAAAGAGACCCAGTACTTC
few	TRBD1	TRBV6-5	TRBJ1-3	CASSYSTGSGNTIYF	TGTGCCAGCAGTTACTCGACAGGGTCCGGAAACACCATATATTTT
-	-	TRBV10-3	TRBJ2-2	CAITRNTGELFF	TGTGCCATCACAAGAAACACCGGGGAGCTGTTTTTT
-	TRBD2	TRBV13	TRBJ2-1	CASRETSGPYNEQFF	TGTGCCAGCAGGGAGACTAGCGGGCCTTACAATGAGCAGTTCTTC
few	-	TRBV6-5	TRBJ2-7	CASSYSGASGYEQYF	TGTGCCAGCAGTTACTCGGGGGCTAGCGGCTACGAGCAGTACTTC
-	TRBD1	TRBV24-1	TRBJ1-1	CATSDLHLTGTNTEAFF	TGTGCCACCAGTGATTTGCACTTGACAGGGACGAACACTGAAGCTTTCTTT
few	TRBD1	TRBV9	TRBJ1-1	CASSVASDRPEAFF	TGTGCCAGCAGCGTAGCCTCGGACAGGCCGGAAGCTTTCTTT
-	TRBD2	TRBV18	TRBJ2-1	CASSPVSGGYNEQFF	TGTGCCAGCTCACCAGTCAGCGGGGGTTACAATGAGCAGTTCTTC
few	-	TRBV9	TRBJ2-7	CASSVEASANYEQYF	TGTGCCAGCAGCGTAGAGGCTAGCGCTAACTACGAGCAGTACTTC
-	-	TRBV20-1	TRBJ1-3	CSARDEGQGNTIYF	TGCAGTGCTAGAGATGAGGGACAAGGAAACACCATATATTTT
-	-	TRBV5-6	TRBJ1-1	CASSRPLKQMNTEAFF	TGTGCCAGCAGCCGCCCCCTTAAACAGATGAACACTGAAGCTTTCTTT
few	-	TRBV4-3	TRBJ2-1	CASSPYYLEEQFF	TGCGCCAGCAGCCCCTACTATCTAGAAGAGCAGTTCTTC
-	-	TRBV27	TRBJ1-2	CASRSPWGRDGYTF	TGTGCCAGCAGGAGCCCGTGGGGGCGCGACGGCTACACCTTC
few	TRBD1	TRBV20-1	TRBJ1-1	CSARGQGRMNTEAFF	TGCAGTGCTAGGGGACAGGGGCGCATGAACACTGAAGCTTTCTTT
-	-	TRBV6-2/TRBV6-3	TRBJ2-5	CASTRVTHQETQYF	TGTGCCAGCACGAGGGTTACCCACCAAGAGACCCAGTACTTC
many	-	TRBV20-1	TRBJ1-4	CSALQGFAEKLFF	TGCAGTGCTCTACAGGGATTCGCTGAAAAACTGTTTTTT
-	-	TRBV4-2	TRBJ2-2	CASSQPDSTPWDGELFF	TGTGCCAGCAGCCAACCCGACAGTACCCCTTGGGACGGGGAGCTGTTTTTT
-	-	TRBV20-1	TRBJ1-1	CSATIRVLAEAFF	TGCAGTGCAACAATCAGGGTTCTCGCTGAAGCTTTCTTT
few	TRBD1	TRBV27	TRBJ2-7	CASSHPGQGVYEQYF	TGTGCCAGCAGTCACCCCGGACAGGGCGTCTACGAGCAGTACTTC
-	-	TRBV20-1	TRBJ1-5	CSASGHRDNQPQHF	TGCAGTGCTAGCGGCCACAGGGACAATCAGCCCCAGCATTTT
-	-	TRBV5-3	TRBJ2-3	CARSPRVSFTDTQYF	TGTGCCAGAAGCCCCCGGGTCTCATTCACAGATACGCAGTATTTT
few	-	TRBV6-5	TRBJ2-6	CASSYRGYESGANVLTF	TGTGCCAGCAGTTACAGAGGGTACGAGTCTGGGGCCAACGTCCTGACTTTC
-	TRBD2	TRBV6-5	TRBJ2-1	CASSSSGSKKFF	TGTGCCAGCAGTTCAAGCGGGAGTAAGAAGTTCTTC
few	-	TRBV12-3/TRBV12-4	TRBJ1-2	CASSFRGGEDYGYTF	TGTGCCAGCAGTTTTCGGGGAGGGGAAGACTATGGCTACACCTTC
-	-	TRBV27	TRBJ2-3	CASSLPRSDTQYF	TGTGCCAGCAGTTTACCCCGGTCAGATACGCAGTATTTT
-	-	TRBV5-5	TRBJ2-7	CASSLSWRDIIDEQYF	TGTGCCAGCAGCTTAAGCTGGCGGGACATAATCGACGAGCAGTACTTC
-	-	TRBV20-1	TRBJ2-1	CSASGGNEQFF	TGCAGTGCTAGCGGAGGGAATGAGCAGTTCTTC
-	TRBD2	TRBV24-1	TRBJ2-7	CATSDAGTSGRAAYEQYF	TGTGCCACCAGTGACGCCGGGACTAGCGGGAGGGCCGCCTACGAGCAGTACTTC
-	TRBD1	TRBV10-2	TRBJ2-5	CASNRDRLGMAETQYF	TGCGCCAGCAATCGGGACAGGTTGGGAATGGCGGAGACCCAGTACTTC
few	-	TRBV4-3	TRBJ2-2	CASSRKNTGELFF	TGCGCCAGCAGCCGGAAGAACACCGGGGAGCTGTTTTTT
few	-	TRBV29-1	TRBJ1-1	CSVEDLRWGRGNTEAFF	TGCAGCGTTGAAGATCTTCGGTGGGGTCGTGGGAACACTGAAGCTTTCTTT
-	-	TRBV10-1	TRBJ2-7	CASSPPGTGYEQYF	TGCGCCAGCAGTCCCCCGGGGACGGGGTACGAGCAGTACTTC
few	-	TRBV29-1	TRBJ1-4	CSVGYSLGNEKLFF	TGCAGCGTTGGTTACTCCCTAGGGAATGAAAAACTGTTTTTT
-	-	TRBV20-1	TRBJ2-7	CSARSYYEQYF	TGCAGTGCTAGATCTTACTACGAGCAGTACTTC
few	-	TRBV5-1	TRBJ2-3	CASSLNTDTQYF	TGCGCCAGCAGCTTAAACACAGATACGCAGTATTTT
-	-	TRBV4-1	TRBJ2-2	CASSQDGSSVDTGELFF	TGCGCCAGCAGCCAAGACGGGAGTAGCGTAGACACCGGGGAGCTGTTTTTT
few	-	TRBV6-5	TRBJ1-5	CASSPTEGNQPQHF	TGTGCCAGCAGTCCGACAGAAGGCAATCAGCCCCAGCATTTT
-	TRBD1	TRBV10-3	TRBJ2-7	CAIGLGDRSYEQYF	TGTGCCATCGGGTTGGGGGACAGGTCCTACGAGCAGTACTTC
-	TRBD1	TRBV28	TRBJ2-2	CASSLRDRGQFPGELFF	TGTGCCAGCAGTCTCCGGGACAGGGGGCAATTTCCCGGGGAGCTGTTTTTT
-	TRBD2	TRBV12-3/TRBV12-4	TRBJ2-7	CASSPGLAGGLTYEQYF	TGTGCCAGCAGTCCCGGTCTAGCGGGAGGGTTAACCTACGAGCAGTACTTC
-	TRBD1	TRBV20-1	TRBJ1-4	CSASEGAENEKLFF	TGCAGTGCTAGCGAGGGGGCTGAAAATGAAAAACTGTTTTTT
-	TRBD2	TRBV6-2/TRBV6-3	TRBJ2-7	CASSITGGFDEQYF	TGTGCCAGCAGTATAACCGGGGGGTTCGACGAGCAGTACTTC
few	-	TRBV4-3	TRBJ1-1	CASSQVPRDGTEAFF	TGCGCCAGCAGCCAAGTTCCCAGGGACGGCACTGAAGCTTTCTTT
many	TRBD1	TRBV3-1	TRBJ1-2	CASSQGSGTALF	TGTGCCAGCAGCCAAGGATCAGGGACAGCACTCTTC
once	TRBD2	TRBV6-2/TRBV6-3	TRBJ2-5	CASSYGGLAGGIQETQYF	TGTGCCAGCAGTTACGGGGGACTAGCGGGAGGGATCCAAGAGACCCAGTACTTC
-	-	TRBV29-1	TRBJ1-1	CSVEGGWKTEAFF	TGCAGCGTTGAAGGGGGTTGGAAAACTGAAGCTTTCTTT
-	TRBD2	TRBV10-3	TRBJ2-3	CAISELYFGLAGLTDTQYF	TGTGCCATCAGTGAGTTGTATTTCGGACTAGCGGGACTCACAGATACGCAGTATTTT
-	-	TRBV3-1	TRBJ2-3	CASSQDGQGTDTQYF	TGTGCCAGCAGCCAAGATGGGCAGGGCACAGATACGCAGTATTTT
-	TRBD2	TRBV6-2/TRBV6-3	TRBJ2-2	CASSSLARGTGELFF	TGTGCCAGCAGCTCACTAGCGCGAGGTACCGGGGAGCTGTTTTTT
many	-	TRBV27	TRBJ1-5	CASSLNPAGNQPQHF	TGTGCCAGCAGTTTAAACCCGGCGGGCAATCAGCCCCAGCATTTT
-	-	TRBV29-1	TRBJ1-5	CSVEVGSHQPQHF	TGCAGCGTTGAAGTGGGGAGTCATCAGCCCCAGCATTTT
-	TRBD2	TRBV12-3/TRBV12-4	TRBJ2-4	CASSTGTSGSIMAKNIQYF	TGTGCCAGCAGTACCGGGACTAGCGGGAGTATAATGGCCAAAAACATTCAGTACTTC